The rows below give T cell receptor beta chains drawn from one sample of a study of post-analysis software for immune sequencing data. Each CDR3 protein is one row after TCRdb ran MiXCR on the PCR reads. This table has more than 450,000 distinct CDR3 sequences, 44% appearing once. The sample taken for sequencing was blood. Receptor source: a girl between 10 and 17 years old with multiple sclerosis. Both conserved end residues are part of each CDR3. Each record gives: J gene, D gene, clone size, V gene, CDR3 protein, CDR3 DNA. D genes are given only for firm matches. Part of the rows lack a size; the others show once, few, many or a class for expanded clones.

TRBJ1-2,NA,few,TRBV27,CASSLQGKGYGYTF,TGTGCCAGCAGTTTGCAGGGAAAGGGCTATGGCTACACCTTC
TRBJ2-1,TRBD1,NA,TRBV24-1,CATSDPGTGGLRNEQFF,TGTGCCACCAGTGATCCGGGGACAGGTGGTCTTAGGAATGAGCAGTTCTTC
TRBJ1-2,NA,NA,TRBV10-3,CAISDPGQDHYGYTF,TGTGCCATCAGTGACCCTGGGCAAGACCACTATGGCTACACCTTC
TRBJ2-1,NA,NA,TRBV5-1,CASSFGQGNDGNEQFF,TGCGCCAGCAGCTTCGGCCAGGGCAATGATGGTAATGAGCAGTTCTTC
TRBJ1-2,TRBD1,NA,TRBV7-6,CASGGQGADGYTF,TGTGCCAGCGGGGGACAGGGGGCCGATGGCTACACCTTC
TRBJ2-6,NA,NA,TRBV10-3,CAISEAGQGFSGANVLTF,TGTGCCATCAGTGAAGCAGGGCAAGGTTTCTCTGGGGCCAACGTCCTGACTTTC
TRBJ1-2,NA,NA,TRBV4-1,CASSQVQRAGYTF,TGCGCCAGCAGCCAAGTCCAGCGGGCCGGCTACACCTTC
TRBJ2-3,TRBD1,few,TRBV12-3/TRBV12-4,CASRKTGGPQGTQYF,TGTGCCAGCAGAAAGACAGGGGGCCCCCAGGGTACGCAGTATTTT
TRBJ2-3,TRBD2,few,TRBV7-2,CASRRLAGGTDTQYF,TGTGCCAGCAGGCGACTAGCGGGAGGGACAGATACGCAGTATTTT
TRBJ2-1,TRBD2,NA,TRBV12-3/TRBV12-4,CASSPELANEQFF,TGTGCCAGCAGTCCCGAACTAGCGAATGAGCAGTTCTTC
TRBJ1-5,TRBD1,many,TRBV12-3/TRBV12-4,CASRLTGVNQPQHF,TGTGCCAGCAGACTTACAGGGGTCAATCAGCCCCAGCATTTT
TRBJ2-1,TRBD2,few,TRBV29-1,CSVDSTVPSGGPGNEQFF,TGCAGCGTTGATTCGACAGTCCCTTCGGGAGGGCCTGGCAATGAGCAGTTCTTC
TRBJ1-5,NA,NA,TRBV7-2,CASSQWTDSNQPQHF,TGTGCCAGCAGCCAATGGACTGATAGCAATCAGCCCCAGCATTTT
TRBJ2-5,NA,many,TRBV7-9,CASSLEIETQYF,TGTGCCAGCAGCTTAGAGATTGAGACCCAGTACTTC
TRBJ1-2,TRBD1,NA,TRBV6-5,CASSYSRGHGYTF,TGTGCCAGCAGTTACTCTAGGGGGCATGGCTACACCTTC
TRBJ2-4,NA,NA,TRBV5-1,CASSLAGVRKNIQYF,TGCGCCAGCAGCTTGGCCGGGGTTCGGAAAAACATTCAGTACTTC
TRBJ2-6,NA,NA,TRBV7-2,CASRRGTTFSGANVLTF,TGTGCCAGCAGGCGGGGCACAACATTCTCTGGGGCCAACGTCCTGACTTTC